The next 20 T cell receptor beta chains were all read from a single sample in a study of blood T cell repertoires in COVID-19. The repertoire was sequenced with immunoSEQ multiplex PCR; TCRdb's copy has only in-frame clones and lacks some. The sample lists around 150,000 clones; less than 85% were seen once. Sample: peripheral blood. Receptors were obtained from a human donor with acute or convalescent COVID-19. The donor label of this sample is uncertain.

The chain couples TRBV11-3 to TRBJ2-1; D gene unclear. The length of the CDR3 is 14 residues. V gave up 1 base and J gave up 6 bases, with 10 bases separating them. CDR1 and CDR2 from the germline V gene are SGHNT and YENEEA. As DNA, the CDR3 is TGTGCCAGCAGCTTAGTAGGCCAGGTCAATGAGCAGTTCTTC. Its translation is CASSLVGQVNEQFF.

This clone was picked up one time. The V call is TRBV18, the J call TRBJ1-2; a possible D gene is TRBD1 (6 bases). The germline gives CDR1 KGHSH, CDR2 LQKENI. Trimming shortened V by 3 bases and J by 3 bases, and 11 bases separated the two germline ends. This CDR3 spans 14 amino acids. CDR3 protein: CASSPKDSYYGYTF. The DNA for the CDR3 is TGTGCCAGCTCACCCAAGGACAGCTACTATGGCTACACCTTC. Based on the CDR3 plus reference TRBV18 and TRBJ1-2, the full variable domain is NAGVMQNPRHLVRRRGQEARLRCSPMKGHSHVYWYRQLPEEGLKFMVYLQKENIIDESGMPKERFSAEFPKEGPSILRIQQVVRGDSAAYFCASSPKDSYYGYTFGSGTRLTVV.

The chain is built from TRBV3-1 (or the pseudogene TRBV3-2) and TRBJ1-5; TRBD1 matches 7 bases. V shed 0 bases, J shed 9 bases, and the junction held 5 bases outside the gene matches. CDR1 and CDR2 from the germline V gene are LGHDT and YNNKEL (reference sequence). The length of the CDR3 is 14 residues. The CDR3 is CASSQDRGVRPQHF. DNA of the CDR3: TGTGCCAGCAGCCAAGACAGGGGGGTCAGGCCCCAGCATTTT.

The chain carries TRBV28 and TRBJ1-2; 7 nucleotides line up with TRBD1. The J segment lost 6 bases and the V segment lost 8 bases, leaving 3 bases of the junction unmatched. CDR1 is MDHEN, CDR2 SYDVKM, per germline. This CDR3 has 11 residues. The CDR3 region is CASADRDGYTF. CDR3 bases: TGTGCCAGCGCCGACAGGGATGGCTACACCTTC.

The chain employs TRBV7-3 and TRBJ1-1, with 8 bases fitting TRBD1. The CDR3 has 13 amino acids. From germline, CDR1 is SGHTA and CDR2 FQGTGA. With V trimmed by 2 bases and J by 4 bases, 0 bases remained unmatched. The CDR3 protein is CASSLQGATEAFF. For the CDR3, the DNA is TGTGCCAGCAGCTTACAGGGGGCCACTGAAGCTTTCTTT.

V gene TRBV7-2 combines with J gene TRBJ1-2; D is unclear. Germline V gene lookup returns CDR1 SGHTA and CDR2 FQGNSA. The CDR3 has 18 residues. Trimming cost V 2 bases and J 8 bases, with 27 bases left between them. CDR3 nucleotides: TGTGCCAGCAGCTTATCGGGTTATGGCGGCTCCCGGGGTAAGGGCTACACCTTC. As protein: CASSLSGYGGSRGKGYTF.

The chain joins TRBV30 to TRBJ1-5; 8 bases line up with TRBD1. The CDR3 covers 14 residues. V shed 4 bases and J 2 bases; nucleotides not matched to a gene: 4. The V gene's germline CDR1 is GTSNPN and CDR2 SVGIG (reference sequence). The CDR3 spells CAWTSQGGNQPQHF. In DNA form, the CDR3 reads TGTGCCTGGACATCACAGGGGGGCAATCAGCCCCAGCATTTT. The whole variable domain, filled in from reference TRBV30 and TRBJ1-5, reads SQTIHQWPATLVQPVGSPLSLECTVEGTSNPNLYWYRQAAGRGLQLLFYSVGIGQISSEVPQNLSASRPQDRQFILSSKKLLLSDSGFYLCAWTSQGGNQPQHFGDGTRLSIL.

The rearrangement links TRBV19 to TRBJ1-4; tentatively, D is TRBD1 (5 bases). V was trimmed by 5 bases and J by 0 bases, leaving 10 bases between them. The CDR3 covers 15 residues. Germline loops: CDR1 LNHDA, CDR2 SQIVND (reference sequence). CDR3 sequence reads: CASSSTVATNEKLFF. The CDR3, as DNA: TGTGCCAGTAGTTCGACAGTTGCAACTAATGAAAAACTGTTTTTT.

The V gene is TRBV11-2, the J gene TRBJ2-3, with 7 bases aligning to TRBD1. The CDR3 covers 16 residues. With V trimmed by 2 bases and J by 6 bases, 11 bases remained unmatched. The germline gives CDR1 SGHAT, CDR2 FQNNGV. CDR3 nucleotides: TGTGCCAGCAGCTTACGTAAGGGGGCGCAGGCGGATACGCAGTATTTT. It encodes CASSLRKGAQADTQYF. The full variable domain, rest sourced from reference TRBV11-2 and TRBJ2-3, is EAGVAQSPRYKIIEKRQSVAFWCNPISGHATLYWYQQILGQGPKLLIQFQNNGVVDDSQLPKDRFSAERLKGVDSTLKIQPAKLEDSAVYLCASSLRKGAQADTQYFGPGTRLTVL.

V gene TRBV6-5 combines with J gene TRBJ1-1; 8 nucleotides match TRBD1. Germline values: CDR1 MNHEY, CDR2 SVGAGI. CDR3 length equals 16 residues. Losses at the gene ends were 0 bases for V and 6 bases for J; bases not matched to a gene: 9. As DNA, the CDR3 is TGTGCCAGCAGTTACTCCCTCGGACAGGGAGGGGCTGAAGCTTTCTTT. Residues: CASSYSLGQGGAEAFF.

The rearrangement uses TRBV14 and TRBJ1-3; D perhaps matches TRBD1 (5 bases). This CDR3 has 16 residues. Germline CDR1 reads SGHDN; CDR2 reads FVKESK. V was clipped by 4 bases and J by 0 bases, with 13 bases between them. Here the CDR3 DNA reads TGTGCCAGCAGCCCTCAACCAGGGTCCTCTGGAAACACCATATATTTT. Translating gives CASSPQPGSSGNTIYF. The full variable domain, completed using reference TRBV14 and TRBJ1-3, is EAGVTQFPSHSVIEKGQTVTLRCDPISGHDNLYWYRRVMGKEIKFLLHFVKESKQDESGMPNNRFLAERTGGTYSTLKVQPAELEDSGVYFCASSPQPGSSGNTIYFGEGSWLTVV.

The V call is TRBV7-9, the J call TRBJ1-1; D unclear. Trimming took 5 bases from V and 11 from J, leaving 12 bases between them. The CDR3 is 11 residues long. Germline CDR1 and CDR2: SEHNR and FQNEAQ (reference sequence). CDR3 residues: CASSLLDFAFF. CDR3 DNA sequence: TGTGCCAGCAGCCTACTGGACTTTGCTTTCTTT.

The CDR3 protein is CASSPALQGALGYGYTF. In DNA, the CDR3 is TGTGCCAGCTCACCCGCTTTACAGGGGGCGCTCGGCTATGGCTACACCTTC. This chain joins TRBV18 and TRBJ1-2; 9 bases match TRBD1. V shed 3 bases, J shed 4 bases, and the junction held 12 bases outside the gene matches. Germline V gene lookup returns CDR1 KGHSH and CDR2 LQKENI. The CDR3 loop spans 17 amino acids.

The chain employs TRBV27 and TRBJ2-7, with 7 bases aligning to TRBD2. Germline CDR1 MNHEY, CDR2 SMNVEV (reference sequence). This CDR3 is built from 15 residues. V lost 3 bases to trimming and J lost 6 bases; unmatched junction nucleotides: 11. The CDR3 sequence is CASSFPGAGVSEQYF. The CDR3 nucleotides are TGTGCCAGCAGTTTCCCCGGGGCGGGAGTCTCCGAGCAGTACTTC.

CDR3 DNA sequence: TGTGCCAGTAGTATTGGGACTAGCGGGGGGATCTACAATGAGCAGTTCTTC. It translates to CASSIGTSGGIYNEQFF. This rearrangement joins TRBV19 to TRBJ2-1; TRBD2 aligns across 15 bases. The germline CDR1 and CDR2 sequences are LNHDA and SQIVND (reference sequence). This CDR3 comprises 17 residues. With V trimmed by 3 bases and J by 3 bases, 3 bases remained unmatched.

J is TRBJ1-5 and V is TRBV12-3 or TRBV12-4; D possibly corresponds to TRBD1 (5 bases). The CDR3 sequence is 12 residues long. V was pared by 5 bases and J by 11 bases, with 13 bases between. In nucleotides, the CDR3 is TGTGCCAGCAGTAACCCCGGGGGGGCCCAGCATTTT. Protein: CASSNPGGAQHF.

CDR3 nucleotides: TGTGCCAGCAGTGGCCCGGGACAGGGGGCCACCGGGGAGCTGTTTTTT. Translating gives CASSGPGQGATGELFF. The chain is built from TRBV9 and TRBJ2-2, with TRBD1 identical over 12 bases. Germline CDR1 is SGDLS and CDR2 is YYNGEE. V was pared by 5 bases and J by 4 bases, with 6 bases of the junction left unmatched. The CDR3 is 16 residues long.

V and J are TRBV6-2 or TRBV6-3 and TRBJ1-2, with D possibly being TRBD1 (6 bases). The CDR3 loop spans 16 amino acids. Deletions cut 3 bases from V and 2 bases from J, with 16 bases between. Germline V gives CDR1 MNHEY, CDR2 SVGEGT. The chain's CDR3 is CASSYTGTTGNYGYTF. The CDR3 DNA reads TGTGCCAGCAGTTATACGGGGACCACAGGGAACTATGGCTACACCTTC.

The chain has TRBV19 and TRBJ2-2; D call uncertain. V was clipped by 7 bases and J by 1 base, with 7 bases between them. Germline CDR1 reads LNHDA; CDR2 reads SQIVND (reference sequence). The CDR3 contains 13 residues. The CDR3 reads CASIPGNTGELFF. The CDR3 region has the DNA TGTGCCAGTATTCCGGGGAACACCGGGGAGCTGTTTTTT. The variable domain in full, completed from reference TRBV19 and TRBJ2-2, reads DGGITQSPKYLFRKEGQNVTLSCEQNLNHDAMYWYRQDPGQGLRLIYYSQIVNDFQKGDIAEGYSVSREKKESFPLTVTSAQKNPTAFYLCASIPGNTGELFFGEGSRLTVL.

This clone was detected only a few times. V gene TRBV9 combines with J gene TRBJ2-3, with 9 bases fitting TRBD2. J lost 6 bases, V lost 3 bases, and 8 bases had no gene match. The length of the CDR3 is 15 residues. Germline V gene data show CDR1 as SGDLS and CDR2 as YYNGEE. The CDR3 DNA follows: TGTGCCAGCAGCGATAGCGGGGGCCTGGGGGATACGCAGTATTTT. This sequence encodes CASSDSGGLGDTQYF.